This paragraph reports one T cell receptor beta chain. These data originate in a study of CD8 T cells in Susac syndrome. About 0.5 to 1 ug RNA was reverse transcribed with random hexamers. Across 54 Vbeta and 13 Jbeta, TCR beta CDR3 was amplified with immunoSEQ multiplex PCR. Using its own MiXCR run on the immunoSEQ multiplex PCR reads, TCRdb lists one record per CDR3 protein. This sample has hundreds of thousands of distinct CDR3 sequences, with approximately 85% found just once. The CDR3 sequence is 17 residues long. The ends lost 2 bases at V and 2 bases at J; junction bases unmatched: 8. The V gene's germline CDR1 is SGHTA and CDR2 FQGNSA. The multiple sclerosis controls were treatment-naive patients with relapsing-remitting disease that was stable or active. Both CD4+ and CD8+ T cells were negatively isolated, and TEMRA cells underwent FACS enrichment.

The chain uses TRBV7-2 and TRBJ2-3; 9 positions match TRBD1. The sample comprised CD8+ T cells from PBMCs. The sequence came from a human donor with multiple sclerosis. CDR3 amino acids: CASSLFVGTGNTDTQYF. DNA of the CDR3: TGTGCCAGCAGCTTATTCGTAGGGACAGGGAACACAGATACGCAGTATTTT.